This entry lists 32 T cell receptor beta chains sequenced from one sample in a study of neurological immune-mediated disorders. Each CDR3 protein is one row after TCRdb ran MiXCR on the 5' RACE reads. The sample contains approximately 44,000 distinct CDR3 sequences, about 5.8% of which appear only once. Sequencing was performed on CD4+ T cells from blood. The receptors derive from a woman between 18 and 29 years old with multiple sclerosis.

The J gene is TRBJ2-3, the V gene TRBV3-1; TRBD2 agrees at 9 bases. The CDR3 is 16 residues long. Unmatched junction bases numbered 5, after V lost 0 bases and J lost 4 bases. CDR1 LGHDT and CDR2 YNNKEL come from the germline V gene (reference sequence). CDR3 in DNA: TGTGCCAGCAGCCAAGATTGGGCTAGCGGGGCAGATACGCAGTATTTT. This sequence encodes CASSQDWASGADTQYF.

Ten or more counts support this clonotype. The chain joins TRBV6-2 or TRBV6-3 to TRBJ2-6; D uncertain. CDR3 length equals 18 residues. Germline V CDR1 and CDR2: MNHEY, SVGEGT. V dropped 2 bases and J dropped 1 base, with 15 bases sitting between them. The CDR3 protein is CASSYPGQYRSGANVLTF. The CDR3 DNA is TGTGCCAGCAGTTACCCCGGCCAGTACAGATCTGGGGCCAACGTCCTGACTTTC.

This clonotype was found many times. This sequence joins TRBV6-6 and TRBJ1-1, with D uncertain. Germline values: CDR1 MNHNY, CDR2 SVGAGI (reference sequence). The CDR3 extends over 13 amino acids. Trimming pared 7 bases from V and 1 base from J, leaving 10 bases between. The CDR3 reads CASITRGNTEAFF. For the CDR3, the DNA is TGTGCCAGCATCACCCGGGGGAACACTGAAGCTTTCTTT.

This clonotype was observed at least ten times. The J gene is TRBJ2-3, the V gene TRBV28; 10 bases line up with TRBD2. There are 17 residues in the CDR3. CDR1 and CDR2 from the germline V gene are MDHEN and SYDVKM. J gave up 7 bases and V 3 bases, and 13 bases lay outside the gene matches. As DNA, the CDR3 is TGTGCCAGCAGTTTGATGGCTGAGCGGGGGGGCCAATATACGCAGTATTTT. Its protein is CASSLMAERGGQYTQYF.

The sample holds many counts of this clonotype. The chain carries TRBV7-2 and TRBJ1-1; a possible D gene is TRBD1 (5 bases). V shed 1 base and J shed 6 bases, with 12 bases lying between them. Germline-derived CDR1 and CDR2 are SGHTA and FQGNSA. The CDR3 covers 14 residues. CDR3 region: CASSLEGSSSEAFF. In DNA form, the CDR3 reads TGTGCCAGCAGCTTAGAGGGGAGTAGCTCTGAAGCTTTCTTT.

This clonotype came up many times. The CDR3 protein is CASSLQPTPNTGELFF. The CDR3 DNA reads TGCGCCAGCAGCTTACAGCCGACCCCGAACACCGGGGAGCTGTTTTTT. The chain carries TRBV5-1 and TRBJ2-2; D unresolved. From germline, CDR1 is SGHRS and CDR2 YFSETQ. V lost 2 bases and J lost 0, with 11 bases in between. The CDR3 covers 16 residues.

This clonotype was observed at least ten times. The chain links TRBV6-2 or TRBV6-3 to TRBJ1-1, with D maybe TRBD1 (6 bases). The germline V and J ends were trimmed by 4 bases and 0 bases, with 15 bases remaining between them. The CDR3 totals 16 residues. Germline assignment: CDR1 MNHEY and CDR2 SVGEGT. DNA of the CDR3: TGTGCCAGCAGTTCTCGACAGGAGCAACTGAACACTGAAGCTTTCTTT. Its translation: CASSSRQEQLNTEAFF.

The sample holds many counts of this clonotype. The chain combines TRBV7-9 with TRBJ1-2; D gene uncertain. Trimming took 4 bases from V and 1 from J, leaving 19 bases between them. CDR1 and CDR2 (germline): SEHNR, FQNEAQ (reference sequence). The length of the CDR3 is 17 residues. The CDR3 DNA is TGTGCCAGCAGCTCCCCAAGGTCCGGTATGATTAACTATGGCTACACCTTC. Translated: CASSSPRSGMINYGYTF.

This clonotype was observed many times. The gene calls are TRBV20-1 and TRBJ1-1; 11 bases are a match to TRBD1. This CDR3 has 14 residues. CDR1 is DFQATT and CDR2 is SNEGSKA in the germline V gene (reference sequence). Losses at the gene ends were 3 bases for V and 7 bases for J; bases not matched to a gene: 7. CDR3 nucleotides: TGCAGTGCTAGGAAGGGACAGGGGGAAATTGAAGCTTTCTTT. Protein product: CSARKGQGEIEAFF.

This clonotype has a count of ten or more. The rearrangement links TRBV29-1 to TRBJ1-2; D is undetermined. Germline assignment: CDR1 SQVTM and CDR2 ANQGSEA. The CDR3 has 15 amino acids. V was cut by 7 bases and J by 4 bases, with 22 bases left in between. DNA for the CDR3: TGCAGCGCCCGGACGGTCCCCGCGACCGCCTATGGCTACACCTTC. Protein sequence: CSARTVPATAYGYTF.

The chain carries TRBV20-1 and TRBJ2-3; 7 bases fit TRBD1. CDR1 and CDR2 (germline): DFQATT, SNEGSKA (reference sequence). The CDR3 has 13 amino acids. V was pared by 2 bases and J by 7 bases, with 6 bases of the junction left unmatched. The CDR3 DNA sequence: TGCAGTGCTAGAAAAGGGGGCGGATATACGCAGTATTTT. This sequence encodes CSARKGGGYTQYF.

This clonotype was detected ten times or more. The chain combines TRBV24-1 with TRBJ2-3, with 8 positions matching TRBD1. This CDR3 comprises 15 residues. With V trimmed by 1 base and J by 3 bases, 2 bases remained unmatched. CDR1 and CDR2 (germline): KGHDR, SFDVKD. As DNA, the CDR3 is TGTGCCACCAGTGATTTCTACAGGGGGACAGATACGCAGTATTTT. The encoded protein is CATSDFYRGTDTQYF.

Ten or more counts support this clonotype. V gene TRBV5-1 combines with J gene TRBJ1-3, with TRBD1 identical over 7 bases. Germline trimming cut 4 bases from V and 4 bases from J; bases unmatched to any gene: 5. CDR1 and CDR2 from the germline V gene are SGHRS and YFSETQ. The CDR3 runs to 14 residues. In DNA, the CDR3 is TGCGCCAGCAGCATCGGGACAGAAGGAAACACCATATATTTT. Residues: CASSIGTEGNTIYF.

This clonotype has ten or more counts. The V and J genes are TRBV7-3 and TRBJ2-7, with D perhaps matching TRBD2 (6 bases). The CDR3 totals 18 residues. Germline CDR1 and CDR2: SGHTA and FQGTGA. V was shortened by 7 bases and J by 0 bases, with 25 bases between the two germline ends. CDR3 residues: CASKRAGRERESSYEQYF. The CDR3 DNA sequence: TGTGCCAGCAAGCGGGCGGGACGCGAAAGGGAAAGCTCCTACGAGCAGTACTTC.

This clonotype has ten or more counts. The chain couples TRBV7-8 to TRBJ2-4; 15 positions agree with TRBD2. The V and J ends lost 5 bases and 0 bases, in that order; junction bases with no gene match: 5. This CDR3 is 18 amino acids long. Germline V gives CDR1 SGHVS, CDR2 FQNEAQ. The CDR3 DNA is TGTGCCAGCAGCCGTGGGACTAGCGGGGGGTTAGCCAAAAACATTCAGTACTTC. It is translated as CASSRGTSGGLAKNIQYF.

This clonotype appeared many times. This chain joins TRBV3-1 and TRBJ1-5; D gene uncertain. CDR1 and CDR2 from the germline V gene are LGHDT and YNNKEL (reference sequence). V lost 1 base and J 6 bases, leaving 7 bases between the germline ends. The CDR3 runs 13 residues. The CDR3 protein is CASSQADTQPQHF. DNA of the CDR3: TGTGCCAGCAGCCAAGCAGACACTCAGCCCCAGCATTTT.

The chain uses TRBV5-4 and TRBJ2-2, with 13 bases matching TRBD2. The germline CDR1 and CDR2 sequences are SGHNT and YYREEE (reference sequence). The CDR3 totals 16 residues. The V and J ends lost 4 bases and 6 bases, in that order; junction bases with no gene match: 6. The DNA of the CDR3 is TGTGCCAGCAGCCCCCCGGGACTAGCGGGACCCGGGGAGCTGTTTTTT. Its protein is CASSPPGLAGPGELFF.

This clonotype was found many times. The gene calls are TRBV6-5 and TRBJ1-1, with a weak D call TRBD1 (6 bases). Trimming shortened V by 4 bases and J by 5 bases, and 20 bases separated the two germline ends. This CDR3 spans 16 amino acids. From germline, CDR1 is MNHEY and CDR2 SVGAGI. CDR3 bases: TGTGCCAGCAGTTTTTTTTCAGGGGCGAGGGGAACTGAAGCTTTCTTT. Its protein is CASSFFSGARGTEAFF.

In its sample, this clonotype is medium-sized. This chain connects TRBV21-1 to TRBJ1-1; whether TRBD1, the table's D call, matches the DNA was not checked. TRBV21-1 is noted as a pseudogene. CDR3 length: 17 residues. This chain's CDR3 is CASSKAGKGQPYTEAFF. CDR3 coding DNA: TGTGCCAGCAGCAAAGCGGGGAAGGGACAGCCTTACACTGAAGCTTTCTTT.

This clonotype was observed at least ten times. The chain employs TRBV12-3 or TRBV12-4 and TRBJ2-7; no clear D. V gave up 0 bases and J gave up 5 bases, with 23 bases separating them. CDR3 length equals 18 residues. CDR3 sequence reads: CASSLAYKLGKGTHEQYF. CDR3 in DNA: TGTGCCAGCAGTTTAGCGTATAAATTAGGGAAGGGTACCCACGAGCAGTACTTC.

V gene TRBV30 combines with J gene TRBJ2-1; D is perhaps TRBD1 or TRBD2 (5 bases each). The CDR3 contains 13 residues. Looked up from germline, CDR1 is GTSNPN and CDR2 is SVGIG (reference sequence). V lost 1 base, J lost 13 bases, and 17 bases lay in between. CDR3 nucleotide sequence: TGTGCCTGGAGTGGCCAGGGATCCGGGACCCAGTTCTTC. Translating gives CAWSGQGSGTQFF.

This clonotype was recorded many times. The chain is built from TRBV25-1 and TRBJ2-1; 9 nucleotides match TRBD1. The junction had 8 bases not matched to a gene; V was cut back by 3 bases and J by 8 bases. The CDR3 covers 15 residues. Per germline, CDR1 MGHDK and CDR2 SYGVNS. This CDR3 reads CASSDPGTGLYEQFF. In DNA, the CDR3 is TGTGCCAGCAGTGACCCCGGGACAGGGCTCTATGAGCAGTTCTTC.

At least ten counts were recorded for this clonotype. The chain has TRBV5-1 and TRBJ2-1; TRBD1 or TRBD2 may be the D gene (6 bases each). This CDR3 contains 14 residues. Trimming pared 1 base from V and 7 bases from J, leaving 12 bases between. CDR1 and CDR2 from the germline V gene are SGHRS and YFSETQ. The CDR3 DNA sequence: TGCGCCAGCAGCTTGAAGGGGGGCGAAAATGAGCAGTTCTTC. It codes for CASSLKGGENEQFF.

At least ten counts were recorded for this clonotype. The chain links TRBV5-6 to TRBJ2-3; 8 nucleotides agree with TRBD2. With V trimmed by 0 bases and J by 8 bases, 5 bases remained unmatched. Germline V gene sequence: CDR1 SGHDT, CDR2 YYEEEE. The CDR3 sequence is 14 residues long. The CDR3 bases are TGTGCCAGCAGCTTGGTGGAGAGCGGGGGTACGCAGTATTTT. The encoded protein is CASSLVESGGTQYF.

This clonotype was recorded many times. The chain carries TRBV28 and TRBJ2-7; the D gene is possibly TRBD1 (5 bases). Between the trimmed V and J ends, which lost 7 bases and 6 bases, there was a span of 19 bases. The CDR3 is 14 residues long. Germline V gives CDR1 MDHEN, CDR2 SYDVKM. The CDR3 sequence is CASISRSRAPEQYF. The CDR3 DNA is TGTGCCAGCATTTCGCGGAGCAGGGCACCCGAGCAGTACTTC.

This clonotype was recorded at least ten times. The chain combines TRBV7-9 with TRBJ1-1, with 7 bases lining up with TRBD1. The CDR3 is 16 residues long. Germline V gene sequence: CDR1 SEHNR, CDR2 FQNEAQ (reference sequence). V shed 7 bases, J shed 5 bases, and the junction held 16 bases outside the gene matches. The CDR3 spells CASTQGGRSRGTEAFF. CDR3 sequence (DNA): TGTGCCAGCACCCAAGGGGGCAGATCCCGGGGGACTGAAGCTTTCTTT.

The table lists this clonotype with many counts. This chain connects TRBV7-2 to TRBJ2-1, with a weak D call TRBD2 (6 bases). Germline lookup yields CDR1 SGHTA and CDR2 FQGNSA. Trimming shortened V by 3 bases and J by 3 bases, and 9 bases separated the two germline ends. The length of the CDR3 is 14 residues. The CDR3 loop reads CASSLEGRYNEQFF. In DNA form, the CDR3 reads TGTGCCAGCAGCTTGGAGGGCCGCTACAATGAGCAGTTCTTC.

This clonotype was detected ten times or more. The CDR3 region is CASSRDSRSQPQHF. CDR3 coding DNA: TGTGCCAGCAGTCGGGACAGTAGAAGTCAGCCCCAGCATTTT. This sequence joins TRBV6-5 and TRBJ1-5, with 7 nucleotides matching TRBD1. Germline CDR1 is MNHEY and CDR2 is SVGAGI. V shed 5 bases, J shed 6 bases, and the junction held 7 bases outside the gene matches. The CDR3 is 14 amino acids.

This clonotype was found many times. CDR3 in DNA: TGTGCCACCAGTGATCCCCTTGACAGGGGACATGACATTCAGTACTTC. The encoded protein is CATSDPLDRGHDIQYF. V and J are TRBV24-1 and TRBJ2-4; 8 bases map to TRBD1. V shed 3 bases, J shed 8 bases, and the junction held 11 bases outside the gene matches. The CDR3 contains 16 residues. Germline V gene sequence: CDR1 KGHDR, CDR2 SFDVKD.

Many counts were recorded for this clonotype. This sequence joins TRBV7-2 and TRBJ2-7; D possibly corresponds to TRBD2 (6 bases). The CDR3 extends over 13 amino acids. The V gene's germline CDR1 is SGHTA and CDR2 FQGNSA. V was clipped by 6 bases and J by 9 bases, with 18 bases between them. The CDR3 loop reads CASSSSVGGVQYV. CDR3 in DNA: TGTGCCAGCAGTTCGTCGGTGGGAGGAGTGCAGTACGTC.

As concerns this clonotype: One end of the junction does not line up with germline, which may come from a read error. V is TRBV5-4 and J is TRBJ2-1; 8 nucleotides match TRBD2. Germline lookup yields CDR1 SGHNT and CDR2 YYREEE (reference sequence). The CDR3 contains 14 residues. CDR3 region: CANSLGSGSDEQFF. In DNA form, the CDR3 reads TGTGCCAACAGCTTGGGGAGCGGGAGCGATGAGCAGTTCTTC.

This clonotype was detected a few times. V and J are TRBV20-1 and TRBJ2-5; 7 positions match TRBD1. The CDR3 has 15 residues. V lost 4 bases to trimming and J lost 4 bases; unmatched junction nucleotides: 12. Per the germline V gene, CDR1 is DFQATT and CDR2 is SNEGSKA (reference sequence). In nucleotides, the CDR3 is TGCAGTGCTAACACCCCGGGACAGTATGTAGAGACCCAGTACTTC. It specifies CSANTPGQYVETQYF.